These T cell receptor beta chains were read from a single sample in a study of tumor-infiltrating lymphocytes in primary liver carcinoma. MiXCR, applied by TCRdb to the multiplex PCR reads, yields one record per CDR3 protein. The sample carries roughly 330,000 distinct CDR3 sequences, less than 75% recorded once. Sequences were obtained from peripheral blood. The receptors were sampled from a man between 35 and 55 years old with primary liver carcinoma and hepatitis B virus infection. The CDR3 runs from the conserved cysteine through the conserved F or W. A D gene is named only where the DNA matches it firmly. Rows may omit the clone size; those that give it use once, few, many or a size class.

j_call d_call clone_size v_call cdr3_nt cdr3_aa
TRBJ2-7 TRBD1 . TRBV14 TGTGCCAGCAGCCCCGGGACAGGGGTGGGTGAGCAGTACTTC CASSPGTGVGEQYF
TRBJ2-5 . . TRBV24-1 TGTGCCACCAGTGAGCCGACATTCCAAGAGACCCAGTACTTC CATSEPTFQETQYF
TRBJ2-3 TRBD2 . TRBV11-2 TGTGCCAGCAGCTCAGGACTAGCTAGAGGCACAGATACGCAGTATTTT CASSSGLARGTDTQYF
TRBJ2-7 . . TRBV11-1 TGTGCCAACAGCCATACAGGAGTGTCCCTCCCCTACGAACAGTACTTC CANSHTGVSLPYEQYF
TRBJ2-3 TRBD2 few TRBV5-1 TGCGCCAGCAGCTTGGAGCCTAGCGGGAGGGTATCATATACGCAGTATTTT CASSLEPSGRVSYTQYF
TRBJ1-2 . many TRBV29-1 TGCAGCGTGTGGGGAGGTTCGAACTATGGCTACACCTTC CSVWGGSNYGYTF
TRBJ2-1 . many TRBV5-4 TGTGCCAGCACACAACAGAACAATGAGCAGTTCTTC CASTQQNNEQFF
TRBJ2-2 . . TRBV7-8 TGTGCCAGCAGCCAGAGGGCCGGGGAGCCGTTTTTT CASSQRAGEPFF
TRBJ2-1 . . TRBV4-3 TGTGCCATCAGCGGTAGCGGCAATGAGCAGTTCTTC CAISGSGNEQFF
TRBJ2-7 . . TRBV11-3 TGTGCCAACAGCTTAGATAGGAGTGAGCAGTACTTC CANSLDRSEQYF
TRBJ2-7 . . TRBV5-1 TGCGCCAGCAGCTTGGATGCAGGTTCCTACGACCAGTACTTC CASSLDAGSYDQYF